The 8 T cell receptor beta chains below were found in one sample sequenced in a study of cytomegalovirus exposure and HLA in healthy donors. Primers included in the PCR were 60 Vbeta and 13 Jbeta primers. Only in-frame clones appear in the TCRdb table, and some are missing; sequencing was by immunoSEQ multiplex PCR. The sample shows about 170,000 clones, about three quarters of them seen only once. Sample: PBMCs. These receptors were collected from a female donor in good health and CMV-seronegative.

The chain couples TRBV19 to TRBJ1-2; 7 nucleotides align to TRBD1. CDR1 is LNHDA, CDR2 SQIVND, per germline (reference sequence). This CDR3 has 12 amino acids. The V segment lost 9 bases and the J segment 7 bases; nucleotides outside the gene matches: 8. The CDR3 DNA follows: TGTGCCAGCACCCAGGGGGTGGGTGGCTACACCTTC. This sequence encodes CASTQGVGGYTF. The full variable domain, rest sourced from reference TRBV19 and TRBJ1-2, is DGGITQSPKYLFRKEGQNVTLSCEQNLNHDAMYWYRQDPGQGLRLIYYSQIVNDFQKGDIAEGYSVSREKKESFPLTVTSAQKNPTAFYLCASTQGVGGYTFGSGTRLTVV.

The chain couples TRBV7-9 to TRBJ2-3; 11 bases line up with TRBD1. J was trimmed by 2 bases and V by 5 bases; bases with no gene match: 3. Per the germline V gene, CDR1 is SEHNR and CDR2 is FQNEAQ (reference sequence). The CDR3 sequence is 15 residues long. CDR3 bases: TGTGCCAGCAGCAGGGGACAGGGGGTCACAGATACGCAGTATTTT. Amino acid sequence: CASSRGQGVTDTQYF.

The J gene is TRBJ1-1, the V gene TRBV19; D is undetermined. Trimming removed 11 bases from V and 1 base from J, with 8 bases in between. Germline CDR1 and CDR2: LNHDA and SQIVND (reference sequence). CDR3 size: 11 residues. The CDR3 nucleotides read TGTGCCTCAGAGGAGAACACTGAAGCTTTCTTT. Protein sequence: CASEENTEAFF.

V usage is TRBV6-1 and J usage is TRBJ1-5; TRBD1 is a possible D gene (5 bases). Germline CDR1 is MNHNS and CDR2 is SASEGT. The V and J ends lost 1 base and 4 bases respectively, with 14 bases between them. This CDR3 has 16 residues. CDR3 nucleotides: TGTGCCAGCAGTGAAGGTAGGGGTGGTGTAAATCAGCCCCAGCATTTT. This gives the protein CASSEGRGGVNQPQHF.

This chain links TRBV6-5 with TRBJ1-4; 9 bases are shared with TRBD1. Per germline, CDR1 MNHEY and CDR2 SVGAGI. V shed 2 bases, J shed 10 bases, and the junction held 11 bases outside the gene matches. The CDR3 has 16 residues. CDR3 region: CASSYVVGTGRGKLFF. The CDR3 nucleotides read TGTGCCAGCAGTTACGTGGTCGGGACAGGGAGGGGAAAACTGTTTTTT.

The CDR3 DNA reads as TGTGCCATCAGTGAGTCCCGACTAGTGGGCCCTCCTTTGGCCCAGCAGTTCTTC. It yields the protein CAISESRLVGPPLAQQFF. The J gene is TRBJ2-1, the V gene TRBV10-3; tentative D call: TRBD2 (6 bases). The CDR3 runs 18 residues. Trimming removed 0 bases at V and 11 bases at J, with 26 bases between. Germline assignment: CDR1 ENHRY and CDR2 SYGVKD.

A remark on this clone: This specimen includes other DNA sequences encoding the same CDR3. This chain links TRBV2 with TRBJ2-7, with TRBD2 matching over 8 bases. The germline V gene encodes CDR1 SNHLY and CDR2 FYNNEI. The length of the CDR3 is 15 residues. With V trimmed by 4 bases and J by 1 base, 6 bases remained unmatched. DNA for the CDR3: TGTGCCAGCAGTGTGGCAGCGGGAGCGTCCTACGAGCAGTACTTC. This codes for CASSVAAGASYEQYF.

V usage is TRBV19 and J usage is TRBJ2-1, with TRBD1 as a possible D gene (5 bases). Trimming took off 7 bases at V and 5 bases at J, with 12 bases between the two ends. Looked up from germline, CDR1 is LNHDA and CDR2 is SQIVND (reference sequence). There are 13 residues in the CDR3. Here the CDR3 DNA reads TGTGCCAGTATCGAAGCAGGGAACAATGAGCAGTTCTTC. This codes for CASIEAGNNEQFF.